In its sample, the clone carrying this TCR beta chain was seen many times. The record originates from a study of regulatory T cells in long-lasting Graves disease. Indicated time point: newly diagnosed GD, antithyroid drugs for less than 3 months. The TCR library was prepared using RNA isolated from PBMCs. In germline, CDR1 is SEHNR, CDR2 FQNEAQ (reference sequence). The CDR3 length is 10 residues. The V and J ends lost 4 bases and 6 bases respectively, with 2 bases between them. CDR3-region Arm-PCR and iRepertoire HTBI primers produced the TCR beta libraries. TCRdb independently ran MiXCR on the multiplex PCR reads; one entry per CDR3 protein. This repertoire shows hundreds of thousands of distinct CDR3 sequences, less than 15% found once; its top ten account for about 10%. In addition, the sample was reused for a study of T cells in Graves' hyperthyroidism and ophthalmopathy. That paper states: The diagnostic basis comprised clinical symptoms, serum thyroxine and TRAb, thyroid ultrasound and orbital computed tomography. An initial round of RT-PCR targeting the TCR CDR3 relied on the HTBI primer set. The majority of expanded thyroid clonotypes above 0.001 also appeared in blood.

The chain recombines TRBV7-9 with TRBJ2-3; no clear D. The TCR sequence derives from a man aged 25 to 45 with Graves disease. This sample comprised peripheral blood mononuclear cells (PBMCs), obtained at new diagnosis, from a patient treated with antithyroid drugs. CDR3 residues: CASSYDTQYF. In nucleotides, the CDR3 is TGTGCCAGCAGCTACGATACGCAGTATTTT.